The present TCR beta chain was sequenced within a study of cytomegalovirus exposure and HLA in healthy donors. A word on this clone: No antigen is known for it.

Whole-study findings and limits: The study assumed roughly uniform donor sequencing depth for presence/absence analyses. The Asian-associated ancestry cluster reportedly had fewer N-insertions than the roughly 670-donor mean in a later analysis.

V was pared by 2 bases and J by 3 bases, with 4 bases of the junction left unmatched. CDR3 length equals 15 residues. Germline V CDR1 and CDR2: SGHVS, FQNEAQ. PCR amplification relied on 60 Vbeta primers (plus 13 Jbeta primers). Here immunoSEQ multiplex PCR was the method, and the copy in TCRdb shows in-frame clones only, minus some. The sample lists tens of thousands of clones; just under 70% were seen once. The sample was PBMCs. This TCR was recovered from a woman between 25 and 40 years old in good health and CMV-seronegative. The V call is TRBV7-8, the J call TRBJ2-7; TRBD2 matches 10 bases. Here the CDR3 reads CASSLLAGVSYEQYF. The CDR3 coding sequence is TGTGCCAGCAGCTTACTAGCGGGGGTCAGCTACGAGCAGTACTTC. The full variable domain, with the rest looked up from reference TRBV7-8 and TRBJ2-7, is GAGVSQSPRYKVAKRGQDVALRCDPISGHVSLFWYQQALGQGPEFLTYFQNEAQLDKSGLPSDRFFAERPEGSVSTLKIQRTQQEDSAVYLCASSLLAGVSYEQYFGPGTRLTVT.